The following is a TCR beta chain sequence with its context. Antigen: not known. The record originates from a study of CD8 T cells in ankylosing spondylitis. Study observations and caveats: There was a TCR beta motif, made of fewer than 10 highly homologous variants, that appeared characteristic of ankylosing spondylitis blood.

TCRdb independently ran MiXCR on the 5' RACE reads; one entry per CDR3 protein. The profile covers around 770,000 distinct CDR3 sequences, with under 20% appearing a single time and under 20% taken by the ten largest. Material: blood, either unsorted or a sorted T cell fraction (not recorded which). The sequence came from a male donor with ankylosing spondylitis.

The CDR3 DNA is TGTGCCAGCAGTCTTGACAGTTACTATGGCTACACCTTC. Translating gives CASSLDSYYGYTF. This chain joins TRBV12-3 or TRBV12-4 and TRBJ1-2; a possible D gene is TRBD1 (5 bases). With 5 bases removed from V and 3 bases from J, the gap between germline ends came to 10 bases. CDR3 size: 13 residues.